This TCR beta chain appears in the sequencing data of a study of technical replicates of blood from a handful of donors. The CDR3 contains 12 residues. V gave up 4 bases and J gave up 6 bases, with 10 bases separating them. The V gene's germline CDR1 is SGHRS and CDR2 YFSETQ. Sequencing used immunoSEQ multiplex PCR; TCRdb keeps in-frame clones, though not all of them. Here the sample spans approximately 70,000 clones, about 94% being singletons. Sequenced material: T cells isolated from PBMCs. The V and J genes are TRBV5-1 and TRBJ1-2, with D hard to call. The sequence derives from a human donor in good health. CDR3 residues: CASSMGPDGYTF. The CDR3 DNA reads as TGCGCCAGCAGCATGGGTCCAGATGGCTACACCTTC.